One sample yielded the 2 T cell receptor beta chains listed below, sequenced in a study of PD-1 blockade in classical Hodgkin lymphoma. The time point was: cycle 4 day 1 (C4D1), after 6 weeks of nivolumab. After autologous stem cell transplantation all patients relapsed, and prior brentuximab vedotin exposure differed between cohorts. Sequencing was performed with immunoSEQ multiplex PCR; in TCRdb, only in-frame clones are kept and a portion is missing. The sample contains about 93,000 clones, over 75% of which appear only once. The sequencing used peripheral blood mononuclear cells (PBMCs), collected before the fourth cycle of nivolumab. The receptors were sampled from a human donor with classical Hodgkin lymphoma.

The V call is TRBV10-3, the J call TRBJ2-7, with D perhaps TRBD1 (5 bases). The CDR3 loop spans 14 amino acids. Trimming left V 3 bases short and J 3 bases short, with 12 bases between. Germline loops: CDR1 ENHRY, CDR2 SYGVKD. The CDR3 is CAISDATDNYEQYF. The DNA of the CDR3 is TGTGCCATCAGTGACGCAACGGACAACTACGAGCAGTACTTC.

The rearrangement links TRBV6-5 to TRBJ2-5, with no clear D. Between the trimmed V and J ends, which lost 7 bases and 0 bases, there was a span of 9 bases. CDR1 MNHEY and CDR2 SVGAGI come from the germline V gene. This CDR3 has 13 amino acids. The CDR3 nucleotides are TGTGCCAGCAAATGGTCGTACCAAGAGACCCAGTACTTC. Translation gives CASKWSYQETQYF.